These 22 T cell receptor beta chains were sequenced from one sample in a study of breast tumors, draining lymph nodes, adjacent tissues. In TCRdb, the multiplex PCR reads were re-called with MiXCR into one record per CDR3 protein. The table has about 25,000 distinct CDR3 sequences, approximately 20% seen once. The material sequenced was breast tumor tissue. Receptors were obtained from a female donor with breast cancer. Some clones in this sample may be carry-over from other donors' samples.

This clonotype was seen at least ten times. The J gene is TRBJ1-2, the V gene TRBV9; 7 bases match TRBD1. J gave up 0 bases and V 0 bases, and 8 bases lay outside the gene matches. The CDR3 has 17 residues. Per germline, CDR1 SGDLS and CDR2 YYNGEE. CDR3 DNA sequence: TGTGCCAGCAGCGTAGCCGCAGGGGGGACAACTAACTATGGCTACACCTTC. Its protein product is CASSVAAGGTTNYGYTF.

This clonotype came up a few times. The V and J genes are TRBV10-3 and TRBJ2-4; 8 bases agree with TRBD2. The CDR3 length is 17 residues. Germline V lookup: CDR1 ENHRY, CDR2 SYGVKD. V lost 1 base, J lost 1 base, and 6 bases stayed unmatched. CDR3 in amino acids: CAISEFRREGAKNIQYF. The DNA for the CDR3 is TGTGCCATCAGTGAGTTTCGACGGGAGGGTGCCAAAAACATTCAGTACTTC.

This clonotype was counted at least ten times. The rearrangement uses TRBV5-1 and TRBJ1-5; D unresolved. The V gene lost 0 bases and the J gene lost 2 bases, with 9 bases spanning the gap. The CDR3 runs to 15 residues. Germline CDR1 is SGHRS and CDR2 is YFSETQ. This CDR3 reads CASSLGVGGNQPQHF. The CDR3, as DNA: TGCGCCAGCAGCTTGGGGGTTGGAGGCAATCAGCCCCAGCATTTT.

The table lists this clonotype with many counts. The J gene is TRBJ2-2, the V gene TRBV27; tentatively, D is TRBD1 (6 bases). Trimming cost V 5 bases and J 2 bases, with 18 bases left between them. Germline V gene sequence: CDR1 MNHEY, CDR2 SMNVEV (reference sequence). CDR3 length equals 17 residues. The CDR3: CASSGRLWGTNTGELFF. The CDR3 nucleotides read TGTGCCAGCAGTGGCCGACTATGGGGGACAAACACCGGGGAGCTGTTTTTT.

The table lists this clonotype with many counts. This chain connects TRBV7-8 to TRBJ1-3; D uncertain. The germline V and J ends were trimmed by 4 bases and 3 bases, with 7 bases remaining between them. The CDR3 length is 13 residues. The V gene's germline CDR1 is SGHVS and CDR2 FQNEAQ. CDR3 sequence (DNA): TGTGCCAGCAGCTCCACTATTGGAAACACCATATATTTT. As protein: CASSSTIGNTIYF.

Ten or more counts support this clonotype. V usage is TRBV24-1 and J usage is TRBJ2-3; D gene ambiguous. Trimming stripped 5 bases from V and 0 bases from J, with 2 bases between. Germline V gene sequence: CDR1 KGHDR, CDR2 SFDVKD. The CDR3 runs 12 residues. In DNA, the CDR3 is TGTGCCACCAGTGGTAGCACAGATACGCAGTATTTT. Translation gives CATSGSTDTQYF.

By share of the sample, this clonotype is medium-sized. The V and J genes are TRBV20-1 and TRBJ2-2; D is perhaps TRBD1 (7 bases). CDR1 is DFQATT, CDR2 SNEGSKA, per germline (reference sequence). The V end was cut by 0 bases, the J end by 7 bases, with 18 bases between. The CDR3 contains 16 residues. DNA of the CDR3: TGCAGTGCTAGAGATCCCCAGGGGGGAATCTTCGGGGAGCTGTTTTTT. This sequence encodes CSARDPQGGIFGELFF.

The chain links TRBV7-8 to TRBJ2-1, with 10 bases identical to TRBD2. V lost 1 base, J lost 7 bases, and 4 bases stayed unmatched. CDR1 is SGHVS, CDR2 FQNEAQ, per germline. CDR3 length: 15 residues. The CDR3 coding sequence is TGTGCCAGCAGCTTAGGAGGTAGCGGGAGGAATGAGCAGTTCTTC. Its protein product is CASSLGGSGRNEQFF.

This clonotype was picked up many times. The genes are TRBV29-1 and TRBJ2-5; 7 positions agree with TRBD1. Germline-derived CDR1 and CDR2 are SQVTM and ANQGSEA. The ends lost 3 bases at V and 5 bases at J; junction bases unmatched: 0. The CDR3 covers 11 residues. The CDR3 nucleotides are TGCAGCGTTGAGGACAGGGAGACCCAGTACTTC. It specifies CSVEDRETQYF.

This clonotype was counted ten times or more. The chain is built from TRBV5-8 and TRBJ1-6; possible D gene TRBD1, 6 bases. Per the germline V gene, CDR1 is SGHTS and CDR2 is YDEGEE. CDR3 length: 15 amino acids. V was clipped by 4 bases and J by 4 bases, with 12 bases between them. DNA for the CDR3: TGTGCCAGCAGCCGGCAGGGGTCTTATAATTCACCCCTCCACTTT. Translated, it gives CASSRQGSYNSPLHF.

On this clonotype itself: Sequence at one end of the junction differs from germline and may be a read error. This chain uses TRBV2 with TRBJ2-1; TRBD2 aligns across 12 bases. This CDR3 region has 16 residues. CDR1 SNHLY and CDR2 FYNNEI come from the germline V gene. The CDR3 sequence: CASSEVLAGGDDGQFF. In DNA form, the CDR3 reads TGCGCCAGCAGTGAGGTTCTAGCGGGGGGGGACGATGGGCAGTTCTTC.

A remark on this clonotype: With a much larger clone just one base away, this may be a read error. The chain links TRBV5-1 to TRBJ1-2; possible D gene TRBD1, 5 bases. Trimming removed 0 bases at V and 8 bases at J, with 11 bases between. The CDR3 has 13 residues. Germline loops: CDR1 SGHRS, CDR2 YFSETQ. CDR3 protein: CASSLGGVGGYTF. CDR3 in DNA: TGCGCCAGCAGCTTGGGGGGGGTGGGAGGCTACACCTTC.

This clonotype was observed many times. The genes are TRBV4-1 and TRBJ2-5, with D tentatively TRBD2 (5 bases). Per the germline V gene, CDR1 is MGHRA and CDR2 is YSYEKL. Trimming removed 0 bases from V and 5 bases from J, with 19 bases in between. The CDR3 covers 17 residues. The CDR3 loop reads CASSQDPSWELGETQYF. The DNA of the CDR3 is TGCGCCAGCAGCCAAGACCCCTCGTGGGAGCTAGGGGAGACCCAGTACTTC.

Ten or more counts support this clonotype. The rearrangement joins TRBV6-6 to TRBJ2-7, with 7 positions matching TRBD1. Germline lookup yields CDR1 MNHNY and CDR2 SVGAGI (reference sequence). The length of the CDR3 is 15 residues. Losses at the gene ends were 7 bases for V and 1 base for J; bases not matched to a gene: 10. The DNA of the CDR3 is TGTGCCAGCACCGACTCCGGGACAGATTCCTACGAGCAGTACTTC. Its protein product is CASTDSGTDSYEQYF.

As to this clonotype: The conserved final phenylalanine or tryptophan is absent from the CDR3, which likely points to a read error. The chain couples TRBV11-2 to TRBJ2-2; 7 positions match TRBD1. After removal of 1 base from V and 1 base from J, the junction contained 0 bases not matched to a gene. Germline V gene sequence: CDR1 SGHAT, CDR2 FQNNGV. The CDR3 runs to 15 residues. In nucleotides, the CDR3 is TGTGCCAGCAGCTTAGGACAGGGGAACACCGGGGAGCTGTTTCTT. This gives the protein CASSLGQGNTGELFL.

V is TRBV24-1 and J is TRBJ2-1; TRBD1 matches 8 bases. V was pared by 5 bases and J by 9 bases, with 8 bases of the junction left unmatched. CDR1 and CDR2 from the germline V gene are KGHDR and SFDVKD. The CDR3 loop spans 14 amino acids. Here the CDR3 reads CATSVTGGGGEQFF. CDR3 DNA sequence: TGTGCCACCAGTGTAACAGGGGGTGGGGGTGAGCAGTTCTTC.

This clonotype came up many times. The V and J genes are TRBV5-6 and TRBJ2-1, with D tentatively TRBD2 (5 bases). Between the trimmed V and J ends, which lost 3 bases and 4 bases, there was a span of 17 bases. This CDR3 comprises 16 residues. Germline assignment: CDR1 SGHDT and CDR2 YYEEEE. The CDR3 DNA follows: TGTGCCAGCAGCTCGACCGGGCCCCGGGGATACAATGAGCAGTTCTTC. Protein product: CASSSTGPRGYNEQFF. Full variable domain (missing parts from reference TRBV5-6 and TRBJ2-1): DAGVTQSPTHLIKTRGQQVTLRCSPKSGHDTVSWYQQALGQGPQFIFQYYEEEERQRGNFPDRFSGHQFPNYSSELNVNALLLGDSALYLCASSSTGPRGYNEQFFGPGTRLTVL.

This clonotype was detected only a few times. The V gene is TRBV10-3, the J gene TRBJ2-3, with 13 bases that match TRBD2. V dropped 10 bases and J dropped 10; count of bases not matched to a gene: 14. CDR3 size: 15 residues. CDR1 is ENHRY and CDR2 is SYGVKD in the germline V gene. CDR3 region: CATYGTSGVGGAQYF. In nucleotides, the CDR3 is TGTGCCACTTACGGGACTAGCGGGGTTGGCGGAGCGCAGTATTTT.

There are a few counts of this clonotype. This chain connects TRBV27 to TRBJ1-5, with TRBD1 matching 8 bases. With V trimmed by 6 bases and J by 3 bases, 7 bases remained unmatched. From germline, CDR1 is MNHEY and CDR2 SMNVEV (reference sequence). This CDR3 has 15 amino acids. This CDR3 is CASRAGTGLNQPQHF. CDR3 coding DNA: TGTGCCAGCAGAGCTGGGACAGGTCTCAATCAGCCCCAGCATTTT.

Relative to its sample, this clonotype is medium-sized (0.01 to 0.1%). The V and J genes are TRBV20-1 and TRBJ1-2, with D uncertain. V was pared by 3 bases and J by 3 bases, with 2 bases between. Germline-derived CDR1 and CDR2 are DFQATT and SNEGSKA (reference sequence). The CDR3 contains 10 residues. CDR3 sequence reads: CSASHYGYTF. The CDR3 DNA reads TGCAGTGCTAGTCACTATGGCTACACCTTC.

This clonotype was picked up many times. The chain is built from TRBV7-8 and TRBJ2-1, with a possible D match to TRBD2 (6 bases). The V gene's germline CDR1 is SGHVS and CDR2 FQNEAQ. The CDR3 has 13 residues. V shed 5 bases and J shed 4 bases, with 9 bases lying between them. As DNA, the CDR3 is TGTGCCAGCAGCCAAGCGGGTTACAATGAGCAGTTCTTC. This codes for CASSQAGYNEQFF.

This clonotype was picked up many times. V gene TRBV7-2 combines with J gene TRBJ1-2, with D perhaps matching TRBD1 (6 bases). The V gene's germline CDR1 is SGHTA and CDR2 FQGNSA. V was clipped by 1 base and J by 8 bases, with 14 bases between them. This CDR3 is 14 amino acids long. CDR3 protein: CASSLDGGARGYTF. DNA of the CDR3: TGTGCCAGCAGCTTAGATGGGGGGGCGAGGGGCTACACCTTC.